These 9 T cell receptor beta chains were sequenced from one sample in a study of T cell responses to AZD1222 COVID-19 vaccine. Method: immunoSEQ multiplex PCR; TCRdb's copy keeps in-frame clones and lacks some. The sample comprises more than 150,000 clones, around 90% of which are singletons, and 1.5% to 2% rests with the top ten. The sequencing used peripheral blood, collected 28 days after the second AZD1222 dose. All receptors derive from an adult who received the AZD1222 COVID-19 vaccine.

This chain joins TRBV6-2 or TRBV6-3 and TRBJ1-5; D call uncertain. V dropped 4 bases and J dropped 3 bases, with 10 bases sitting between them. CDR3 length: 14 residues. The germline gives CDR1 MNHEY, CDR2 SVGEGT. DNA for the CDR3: TGTGCCAGCAGTTTCACCCGCTACAATCAGCCCCAGCATTTT. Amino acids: CASSFTRYNQPQHF.

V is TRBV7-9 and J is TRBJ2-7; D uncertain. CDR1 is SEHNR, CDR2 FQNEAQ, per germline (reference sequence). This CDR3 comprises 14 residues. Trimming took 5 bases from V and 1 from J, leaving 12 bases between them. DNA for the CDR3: TGTGCCAGCAGCCTCTACAGTGAGTCCTACGAGCAGTACTTC. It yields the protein CASSLYSESYEQYF.

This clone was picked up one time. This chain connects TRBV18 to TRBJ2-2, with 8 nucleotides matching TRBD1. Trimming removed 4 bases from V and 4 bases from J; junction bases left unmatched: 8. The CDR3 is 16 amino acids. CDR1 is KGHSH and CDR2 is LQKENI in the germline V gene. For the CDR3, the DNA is TGTGCCAGCTCACGAAACCCTGACAGGGGCACCGGGGAGCTGTTTTTT. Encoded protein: CASSRNPDRGTGELFF.

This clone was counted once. The CDR3 reads CASSLETHHNEQFF. The CDR3 nucleotides are TGTGCCAGCAGCTTAGAGACTCACCACAATGAGCAGTTCTTC. This chain connects TRBV7-9 to TRBJ2-1; D ambiguous. The CDR3 runs to 14 residues. Trimming removed 1 base at V and 5 bases at J, with 9 bases between. Germline V lookup: CDR1 SEHNR, CDR2 FQNEAQ (reference sequence).

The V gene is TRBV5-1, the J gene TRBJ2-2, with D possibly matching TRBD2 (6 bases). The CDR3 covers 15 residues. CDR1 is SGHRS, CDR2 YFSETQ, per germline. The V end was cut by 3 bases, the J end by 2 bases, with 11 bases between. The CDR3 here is CASSSPGLNTGELFF. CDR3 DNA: TGCGCCAGCAGCTCCCCGGGACTTAACACCGGGGAGCTGTTTTTT.

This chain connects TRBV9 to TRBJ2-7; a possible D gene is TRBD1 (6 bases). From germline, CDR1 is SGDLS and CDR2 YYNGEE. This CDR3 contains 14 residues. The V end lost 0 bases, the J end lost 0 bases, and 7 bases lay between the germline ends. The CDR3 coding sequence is TGTGCCAGCAGCGTAGGGGACATCTCCTACGAGCAGTACTTC. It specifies CASSVGDISYEQYF.

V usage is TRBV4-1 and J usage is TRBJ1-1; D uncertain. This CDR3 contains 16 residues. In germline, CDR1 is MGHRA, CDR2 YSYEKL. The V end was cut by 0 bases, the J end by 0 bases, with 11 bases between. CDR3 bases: TGCGCCAGCAGCCAAGATCGGGCGGGCTTGAACACTGAAGCTTTCTTT. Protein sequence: CASSQDRAGLNTEAFF.

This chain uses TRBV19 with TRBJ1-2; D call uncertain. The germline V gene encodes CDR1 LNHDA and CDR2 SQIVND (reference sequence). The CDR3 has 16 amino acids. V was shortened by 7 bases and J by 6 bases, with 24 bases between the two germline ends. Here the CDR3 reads CASMPDGSRRKDGYTF. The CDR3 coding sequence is TGTGCCAGTATGCCGGATGGGTCCCGAAGGAAGGATGGCTACACCTTC.

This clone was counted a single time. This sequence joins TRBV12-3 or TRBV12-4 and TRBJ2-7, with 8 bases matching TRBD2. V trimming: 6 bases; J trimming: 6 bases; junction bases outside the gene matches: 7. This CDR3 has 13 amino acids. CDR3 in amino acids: CASRTTSGPEQYF. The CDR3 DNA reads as TGTGCCAGCAGAACAACTAGCGGACCCGAGCAGTACTTC.